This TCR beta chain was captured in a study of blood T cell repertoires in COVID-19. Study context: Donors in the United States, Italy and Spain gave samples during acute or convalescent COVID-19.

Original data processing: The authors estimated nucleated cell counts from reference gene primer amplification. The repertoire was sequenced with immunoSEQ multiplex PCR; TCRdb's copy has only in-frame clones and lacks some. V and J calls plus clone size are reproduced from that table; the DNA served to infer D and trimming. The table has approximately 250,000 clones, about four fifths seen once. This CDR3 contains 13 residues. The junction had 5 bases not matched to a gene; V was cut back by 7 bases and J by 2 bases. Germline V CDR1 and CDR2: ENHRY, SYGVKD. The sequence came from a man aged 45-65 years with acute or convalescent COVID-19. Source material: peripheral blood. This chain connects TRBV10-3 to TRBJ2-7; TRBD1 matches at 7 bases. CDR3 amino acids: CAIKGQATYEQYF. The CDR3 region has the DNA TGTGCCATCAAAGGACAGGCTACCTACGAGCAGTACTTC.